Sequencing of this T cell receptor beta chain was carried out in a study of blood T cell repertoires in COVID-19. Study-level information: PBMCs, B-cell-depleted T cells, or T cells were the source of the cDNA or gDNA that made up the material.

Produced via immunoSEQ multiplex PCR; TCRdb's table is partial and in-frame only. Among approximately 270,000 clones, approximately 91% were seen once, and the ten largest hold approximately 1.3%. The CDR3 covers 15 residues. The V end was cut by 4 bases, the J end by 2 bases, with 13 bases between. The germline V gene encodes CDR1 SGHTS and CDR2 YDEGEE. Participants had their cohort set by participant-reported clinical history. Material: PBMCs or T cells enriched from blood (not recorded which). J is TRBJ1-3 and V is TRBV5-8; TRBD1 might be the D (6 bases). The sequence was collected from a human donor in a cohort exposed to, infected with or recovered from COVID-19 (not recorded which). The donor label of this sample is uncertain. Here the CDR3 reads CASSIQGGPGNTIYF. The CDR3 nucleotides are TGTGCCAGCAGCATACAAGGGGGTCCTGGAAACACCATATATTTT.